The T cell receptor (beta chain) described here comes from a study of CD8 T cells in Susac syndrome. Notes on the study in general: In its TCR sequencing and HLA analysis, the study acknowledged that the number of individuals was relatively small.

This clonotype was detected only once. Its antigen remains unknown. This CDR3 is built from 14 residues. Germline V gene lookup returns CDR1 LNHDA and CDR2 SQIVND (reference sequence). Trimming left V 4 bases short and J 4 bases short, with 13 bases between. TCR beta sequencing covered blood CD8+ and CD4+ T cells. The controls were healthy donors who were matched for age and sex. Random hexamers were used to reverse transcribe an amount of roughly 0.45 to 1 ug RNA. The method of amplification for TCR beta CDR3 was immunoSEQ multiplex PCR, covering 54 Vbeta and 13 Jbeta. TCRdb called the immunoSEQ multiplex PCR reads again in MiXCR, with one record for every CDR3 protein. The sample records around 150,000 distinct CDR3 sequences, approximately 95% being singletons.

The rearrangement links TRBV19 to TRBJ1-2; tentatively, D is TRBD1 (5 bases). This receptor was obtained from a human donor in good health. Sequencing was performed on CD8+ T cells from PBMCs. The CDR3 nucleotides read TGTGCCAGTAGTACCTCCTGGGACGCCTATGGCTACACCTTC. Its translation: CASSTSWDAYGYTF.